There are a few counts of the clone carrying this T cell receptor beta chain. No antigen is known for it. Pooled samples include second doses given at about 4 or 12 weeks. Sequencing used immunoSEQ multiplex PCR; TCRdb keeps in-frame clones, though not all of them. The sample includes 90,000 to 130,000 clones, about nine tenths of them seen just once. These data come from a study of T cell responses to AZD1222 COVID-19 vaccine. Study observations and caveats: At baseline, seropositivity was found in only a handful of AZD1222 recipients. Spike-specific TCRs gained breadth and depth after people received two AZD1222 doses. White British ancestry dominated among donors, who included more females, and clonal diversity was possibly underestimated.

Source: peripheral blood, taken 28 days after the second AZD1222 dose. The TCR comes from an adult who received the AZD1222 COVID-19 vaccine.

CDR3 protein: CASSRAGGTDTQYF. CDR3 bases: TGTGCCAGCAGTAGGGCCGGGGGCACAGATACGCAGTATTTT. This chain connects TRBV6-2 or TRBV6-3 to TRBJ2-3; D might be TRBD2 (5 bases). This CDR3 is built from 14 residues. From germline, CDR1 is MNHEY and CDR2 SVGEGT. The V end was cut by 5 bases, the J end by 1 base, with 10 bases between.